These 2 T cell receptor beta chains originate from one sample sequenced in a study of shared clonotypes between healthy human individuals. Sequencing used immunoSEQ multiplex PCR; TCRdb keeps in-frame clones, though not all of them. The sample includes some 900,000 clones, around 80% of them seen just once. Sequenced input: memory CD4+ T cells sorted from blood. Regarding subset: CD45RA-negative fraction. The receptor set was obtained from a man aged 18 to 29 in good health.

This sequence joins TRBV19 and TRBJ2-1; D not certain. Looked up from germline, CDR1 is LNHDA and CDR2 is SQIVND (reference sequence). The CDR3 sequence is 14 residues long. V was cut by 6 bases and J by 0 bases, with 9 bases left in between. For the CDR3, the DNA is TGTGCCAGTAGAACCGGCATCTCCTACAATGAGCAGTTCTTC. Translated, it gives CASRTGISYNEQFF.

The genes are TRBV28 and TRBJ1-1; D uncertain. The CDR3 runs to 13 residues. Germline V gives CDR1 MDHEN, CDR2 SYDVKM. Between the trimmed V and J ends, which lost 1 base and 2 bases, there was a span of 5 bases. The CDR3 DNA follows: TGTGCCAGCAGTTTATTGGGTAACACTGAAGCTTTCTTT. This sequence encodes CASSLLGNTEAFF.